Detailed here is one TCR beta chain. Its specificity is not known. Germline V gene sequence: CDR1 KGHSH, CDR2 LQKENI. Trimming stripped 2 bases from V and 12 bases from J, with 11 bases between. The CDR3 consists of 12 residues. The data were obtained in a study of a mutant IDH1 vaccine in newly diagnosed glioma. Turning to the study itself: The initiation of vaccination occurred 4-6 weeks after radiotherapy alone, or with temozolomide cycles. Previous care, which was radiotherapy, temozolomide, or both, most often involved both.

Method: immunoSEQ multiplex PCR; TCRdb's copy keeps in-frame clones and lacks some. Of around 50,000 clones in the sample, roughly 61% are singletons; the top ten hold more than 4.5%. Time point given: week 47, end of study. Each vaccine dose was 300 ug of mutant IDH1 20-mer peptide, with topical imiquimod. Here the sequenced sample was peripheral blood mononuclear cells (PBMCs), taken from a glioma patient whose treatment included an IDH1 peptide vaccine. The receptor was derived from a man aged 35 to 55 with glioma. Some clones in this sample may be carry-over from other donors' samples. This sequence joins TRBV18 and TRBJ2-1; D not certain. CDR3 in amino acids: CASSPDGTGQFF. CDR3 nucleotides: TGTGCCAGCTCACCAGACGGCACGGGGCAGTTCTTC.